This T cell receptor (beta chain) emerged from a study of blood T cells in healthy people across ages. The CDR3 runs to 15 residues. V was clipped by 7 bases and J by 3 bases; unmatched bases: 4. Germline V gene lookup returns CDR1 ENHRY and CDR2 SYGVKD. Using a J-beta primer mix together with a sample-barcoded 5' primer, a second PCR was run for roughly 7 to 11 cycles. TCRdb called the 5' RACE reads again in MiXCR, with one record for every CDR3 protein. The table records 1.4 million or so distinct CDR3 sequences, approximately 43% of them present only once. Sequences were obtained from blood. V usage is TRBV10-3 and J usage is TRBJ2-3; 13 bases are shared with TRBD2. The source of this sequence is a woman between 18 and 29 years old in good health. The chain's CDR3 is CAIKGLAGETDTQYF. Here the CDR3 DNA reads TGTGCCATCAAAGGACTAGCGGGGGAGACAGATACGCAGTATTTT.